This is a list of T cell receptor beta chains from one sample in a study of blood T cell repertoires in COVID-19. Sequenced by immunoSEQ multiplex PCR; TCRdb stores in-frame clones only, minus some. Found here are hundreds of thousands of clones, 70% to 90% of them singletons; the top ten hold less than 4.5%. The specimen was peripheral blood. These receptors were taken from a woman between 50 and 59 years old with active or convalescent COVID-19. Each CDR3 is given with its conserved first and last residue. The D gene is left open where the match is weak. Where a row states a size, it is once, few, many or the class of an expanded clone; other rows omit it.

once	TRBV6-5	NA	TRBJ2-7	TGTGCCAGCAGCCCCCTTAGCGGTACCTCCTACGAGCAGTACTTC	CASSPLSGTSYEQYF
few	TRBV5-1	NA	TRBJ2-7	TGCGCCAGCAGATGGACAGGGACTAACGAGCAGTACTTC	CASRWTGTNEQYF
NA	TRBV5-1	NA	TRBJ1-6	TGCGCCAGCAGCTTGGACAGGGCGAGTTCACCCCTCCACTTT	CASSLDRASSPLHF
NA	TRBV4-1	NA	TRBJ2-7	TGCGCCAGCAGCCAAGAGTTCACGGTTAGTACCTACGAGCAGTACTTC	CASSQEFTVSTYEQYF
NA	TRBV29-1	NA	TRBJ2-6	TGCAGCGTTGGCGGTGGGGCCAACGTCCTGACTTTC	CSVGGGANVLTF
NA	TRBV18	NA	TRBJ1-2	TGTGCCAGCTCACCTCCGATCGGGGGGCGGCATGGCTACACCTTC	CASSPPIGGRHGYTF
once	TRBV28	TRBD2	TRBJ2-3	TGTGCCAGCAGTCCGGGACTAGTGATGACAGATACGCAGTATTTT	CASSPGLVMTDTQYF
NA	TRBV19	TRBD2	TRBJ2-1	TGTGCCAGTAAAGCTCGGCTAGCGGGACTAGAGGATGACAATGAGCAGTTCTTC	CASKARLAGLEDDNEQFF
NA	TRBV5-4	NA	TRBJ2-7	TGTGCCAGCAGCTCCAAAGCGGGTGGGGGCTACGAGCAGTACTTC	CASSSKAGGGYEQYF
NA	TRBV18	TRBD2	TRBJ2-3	TGTGCCAGCTCACCGAGACTAGCGGGAAATATCACGCAGTATTTT	CASSPRLAGNITQYF
NA	TRBV5-1	NA	TRBJ2-2	TGCGCCAGCACCGTCCCGTCGGACACCGGGGAGCTGTTTTTT	CASTVPSDTGELFF
NA	TRBV4-1	NA	TRBJ2-2	TGCGCCAGCAGCAGCCACTCGAACACCGGGGAGCTGTTTTTT	CASSSHSNTGELFF
NA	TRBV3-1/TRBV3-2	NA	TRBJ2-5	TGTGCCAGCAGCCAAGAAGCAGGGGAAGAGACCCAGTACTTC	CASSQEAGEETQYF
NA	TRBV3-1/TRBV3-2	TRBD2	TRBJ2-7	TGTGCCAGCAGCCCAGGCCATGGGCTAGCGGGAGCCTACGAGCAGTACTTC	CASSPGHGLAGAYEQYF
NA	TRBV7-9	NA	TRBJ1-2	TGTGCCAGCAGCTCGACACCCTCTAACTATGGCTACACCTTC	CASSSTPSNYGYTF
NA	TRBV12-3/TRBV12-4	TRBD1	TRBJ1-1	TGTGCCAGCAGGGGACAGGGGACAACTGAAGCTTTCTTT	CASRGQGTTEAFF
NA	TRBV6-4	NA	TRBJ1-2	TGTGCCAGCAGTGCCGGAGACGCTAACTATGGCTACACCTTC	CASSAGDANYGYTF
NA	TRBV19	NA	TRBJ2-7	TGTGCCAGTAGTATGGCCCCTGTCTACGAGCAGTACTTC	CASSMAPVYEQYF
NA	TRBV6-5	TRBD1	TRBJ2-7	TGTGCCAGCACCGCAGGGGGTTTTCGCGAGCAGTACTTC	CASTAGGFREQYF
NA	TRBV12-2	NA	TRBJ2-5	TGTGCAAGTCGCTTACCCTTGACTAGCGGGAGGGCCTTCATGAAGACCCAGTACTTC	CASRLPLTSGRAFMKTQYF
NA	TRBV2	NA	TRBJ2-4	TGTGCCAGCAGTGAACTCTTCCTAGCCAAAAACATTCAGTACTTC	CASSELFLAKNIQYF
NA	TRBV3-1/TRBV3-2	NA	TRBJ1-4	TGTGCCAGCAGCCTCGAAAGCAGGGGCGGGGGGAAACTGTTTTTT	CASSLESRGGGKLFF
NA	TRBV5-1	NA	TRBJ2-2	TGCGCCAGCAGCTTGCTATATTCCGGGGAGCTGTTTTTT	CASSLLYSGELFF
NA	TRBV3-1/TRBV3-2	TRBD2	TRBJ2-7	TGTGCCAGCAGGGAAAGTAGCGGGAGCGAGCAGTACTTC	CASRESSGSEQYF
NA	TRBV19	TRBD1	TRBJ1-1	TGTGCCAGTACCAAGACAGGGGGCACTGAAGCTTTCTTT	CASTKTGGTEAFF
NA	TRBV19	TRBD1	TRBJ2-4	TGTGCCAGTAGCCCGGGACAGAATAACATTCAGTACTTC	CASSPGQNNIQYF
NA	TRBV2	NA	TRBJ2-1	TGTGCCAGCAGTGGACAGGAATTTGGGAATGAGCAGTTCTTC	CASSGQEFGNEQFF
many	TRBV29-1	NA	TRBJ1-2	TGCAGCGTTGTATGGCAGAACTATGGCTACACCTTC	CSVVWQNYGYTF
once	TRBV27	NA	TRBJ2-1	TGTGCCAGCAGCTCCGTTGGGAGCTCCTACAATGAGCAGTTCTTC	CASSSVGSSYNEQFF
NA	TRBV7-9	TRBD1	TRBJ1-2	TGTGCCAGCAGCTTAGGCAGGGGGGATAATGGCTACACCTTC	CASSLGRGDNGYTF
NA	TRBV3-1/TRBV3-2	TRBD2	TRBJ2-5	TGTGCCAGCAGCCAACAAGCGGGAGGTCAAGAGACCCAGTACTTC	CASSQQAGGQETQYF
NA	TRBV29-1	NA	TRBJ1-1	TGCAGCGTCATTGAGTGGGAAGCTTTCTTT	CSVIEWEAFF
NA	TRBV18	TRBD1	TRBJ2-4	TGTGCCAGCTCACCATTAGGACAGGGACCCAACATTCAGTACTTC	CASSPLGQGPNIQYF
few	TRBV28	NA	TRBJ2-5	TGTGCCAGCAGTACAGCCCAAGAGACCCAGTACTTC	CASSTAQETQYF
few	TRBV18	TRBD1	TRBJ1-3	TGTGCCAGCTCGCCAACCGGGACAGGGAGAGGAAACACCATATATTTT	CASSPTGTGRGNTIYF
once	TRBV5-8	TRBD1	TRBJ1-1	TGTGCCAGCAGCTTGGCAGGGGGCCGAACTGAAGCTTTCTTT	CASSLAGGRTEAFF
NA	TRBV28	NA	TRBJ1-5	TGTGCCAGCAGTTTTTTTCCAGGGAATAGCAATCAGCCCCAGCATTTT	CASSFFPGNSNQPQHF
NA	TRBV10-3	NA	TRBJ1-1	TGTGCCATCAGTGACCCCAAGAACACTGAAGCTTTCTTT	CAISDPKNTEAFF
NA	TRBV25-1	NA	TRBJ2-5	TGTGCCAGCAGTGACCAGGGCCAGGAGACCCAGTACTTC	CASSDQGQETQYF
NA	TRBV7-3	NA	TRBJ1-1	TGTGCCAGCAGCTTAAGTTCCGGGGACACTGAAGCTTTCTTT	CASSLSSGDTEAFF
NA	TRBV3-1/TRBV3-2	NA	TRBJ2-6	TGTGCCAGCAGCCTGATCAGGGGTTCTGGGGCCAACGTCCTGACTTTC	CASSLIRGSGANVLTF
NA	TRBV6-5	NA	TRBJ1-1	TGTGCCAGCGGAGGCTGGAACACTGAAGCTTTCTTT	CASGGWNTEAFF
once	TRBV28	TRBD1	TRBJ1-2	TGTGCCAGCATCACCCCCGGGGACAGCCCCTATGGCTACACCTTC	CASITPGDSPYGYTF
NA	TRBV5-4	NA	TRBJ1-6	TGTGCCAGCAGGGACAGCTCCTATAATTCACCCCTCCACTTT	CASRDSSYNSPLHF
NA	TRBV5-5	TRBD2	TRBJ2-2	TGTGCCAGCAGCTTATTGGTACTAGCGGGGGCCAACACCGGGGAGCTGTTTTTT	CASSLLVLAGANTGELFF
NA	TRBV29-1	TRBD1	TRBJ2-7	TGCAGCATAAAAGGGGACAGGGGAGGGTACGAGCAGTACTTC	CSIKGDRGGYEQYF
NA	TRBV30	TRBD1	TRBJ2-1	TGTGCCTGGACCGGGTGGGGGACAGGGGGGCATGAGCAGTTCTTC	CAWTGWGTGGHEQFF
NA	TRBV18	TRBD2	TRBJ2-3	TGTGCCAGCTCACCACCGACTAGCGGGAGTGGAGATACGCAGTATTTT	CASSPPTSGSGDTQYF